In this sample, the clone carrying this T cell receptor (beta chain) turned up many times. The sample's time point: newly diagnosed GD, antithyroid drugs for less than 3 months. TCR sequences were obtained from RNA taken from PBMCs. J gave up 4 bases and V 1 base, and 5 bases lay outside the gene matches. The germline CDR1 and CDR2 sequences are MDHEN and SYDVKM. This CDR3 has 16 residues. This record comes from a study of regulatory T cells in long-lasting Graves disease. In building TCR beta libraries, iRepertoire HTBI primers were used together with Arm-PCR of CDR3 regions. TCRdb called the multiplex PCR reads again in MiXCR, with one record for every CDR3 protein. The table shows 680,000 or so distinct CDR3 sequences, with 15% to 20% occurring only once. The data also belong to a second study, concerning T cells in Graves' hyperthyroidism and ophthalmopathy. That source adds: Using the HTBI primer set, a first-round RT-PCR was run on the TCR CDR3.

The receptor was derived from a woman in her twenties or thirties with Graves disease. The chain employs TRBV28 and TRBJ2-5, with TRBD2 matching over 11 bases. The source was peripheral blood mononuclear cells (PBMCs), collected at new diagnosis, from a patient treated with antithyroid drugs. CDR3 DNA sequence: TGTGCCAGCAGTTTATTACTAGCGGGAGCAGGAGAGACCCAGTACTTC. Its translation: CASSLLLAGAGETQYF.